One T cell receptor (beta chain) is described in this entry. Its binding antigen is unknown. Qualities for individual bases were not recorded, and no much larger clone is one base off. The method behind the library was the immunoSEQ multiplex PCR assay. The authors' pipeline ran thus. To diagnose cytomegalovirus status from the catalog of TCR beta chain sequences, a statistical classification framework was built. The immuneACCESS repertoire file appears here via TCRdb, limited to in-frame rearrangements. These files lack a portion of the clones; in checked studies, under half of the deficit traces to unresolved V genes, and the cause of the others is not known. The V and J calls and clone size were taken over from that table, and D and trimming were inferred from the DNA. Counted in this sample were 150,000 or so clones; roughly nine tenths of them appeared once. Of the sample, around 3.4% falls within the top ten clones.

These data come from a study of cytomegalovirus exposure and HLA in healthy donors (dated by TCRdb to 2016 to 2017). A note on the overall study: The 500 to 700 repertoires of the first cohort and the 120 validation repertoires were produced on the same platform, according to a later analysis. The study was designed to test whether signatures of past pathogen exposure could be identified by cataloging public T cell receptors. A separate validation cohort of 90 to 150 different subjects was used in addition to the roughly 640-subject first cohort. To predict cytomegalovirus infection status, the study combined high-throughput TCR immunosequencing, statistical association of individual TCRs with disease status, and machine learning. The full study reports these points: Of the cluster scores, 90% to 95% were above 0 in a later analysis, which found that TCRs clustered in the first cohort also tended to co-occur in the 120 or so validation repertoires. Most TCR sequences were seen in very few donors, while some public TCRs were found in many individuals. A later analysis lacked HLA typing for the validation cohort, so it scored co-occurrence in that cohort across all 120 or so repertoires. The classifier was reported to diagnose cytomegalovirus status with high specificity and sensitivity in both the original and validation cohorts. A total of 164 TCR beta chains were listed by the study as associated with cytomegalovirus. The authors suggested that the approach could potentially be generalized to other disease states and immunological phenotypes. A few of the identified cytomegalovirus-associated TCR beta chains were confirmed in vitro to be specific for cytomegalovirus antigens.

The donors belonged to the validation cohort of under 150 subjects, which was separate from the roughly 700-subject first cohort. This receptor was obtained from a woman under 30 in good health and CMV-seropositive. The specimen sequenced was PBMCs.

CDR3 protein: CASSVQGREKLFF. The DNA reads TGTGCCAGCAGCGTCCAGGGCCGTGAAAAACTGTTTTTT. Rearrangement joined TRBV7-2 to TRBJ1-4; TRBD1 is possibly the D segment (5 matching bases). The CDR3 sequence holds 13 residues, the cysteine and phenylalanine included. Just the 39-base CDR3 DNA is kept, in frame starting at base 1. CDR1 and CDR2 are read off the germline V gene as SGHTA and FQGNSA. The trim is 5 bases for V and 7 bases for J, with a gap of 11 bases between the germline ends.